This paragraph covers one T cell receptor (beta chain) sequence. The sample comes from a study of blood T cell repertoires in COVID-19. Overall study context: The cDNA or gDNA used as material had been derived from T cells, B-cell-depleted T cells, or PBMCs.

Libraries were prepared by immunoSEQ multiplex PCR; TCRdb keeps only in-frame clonotypes and omits some of them. In the table there are about 110,000 clones, 84% of which are singletons. The CDR3 runs 14 residues. Trimming stripped 3 bases from V and 1 base from J, with 6 bases between. The germline V gene encodes CDR1 LNHDA and CDR2 SQIVND (reference sequence). Sequenced input: peripheral blood. The TCR was taken from a human donor in a cohort sampled during active COVID-19. The chain joins TRBV19 to TRBJ1-4; no definite D call. CDR3 DNA sequence: TGTGCCAGTAGTATGGGAGGAACTAATGAAAAACTGTTTTTT. It encodes CASSMGGTNEKLFF.